This T cell receptor beta chain stems from a study of CD8+ T cells in alopecia areata. Lesional scalp punch biopsies and peripheral blood came from alopecia areata patients. This clone was recorded a few times. Its target is unknown. Whole-study results and caveats: Scalp samples also yield sequences from resident alphabeta T cells of normal skin. Compared with normal scalp, lesional scalp had higher clonality and more expanded CD8+ clones. Although TCR sharing was seen in mice, sharing across patients was less clear, possibly for HLA-related reasons.

The ends were cut back, 0 bases at V and 7 bases at J, with 7 bases in the middle. The CDR3 contains 12 residues. Germline V CDR1 and CDR2: SEHNR, FQNEAQ (reference sequence). Extraction and reverse transcription of RNA yielded cDNA as the sequencing template. Assay used: immunoSEQ multiplex PCR; TCRdb lists only in-frame clones, some missing. The table lists 50,000 to 70,000 clones, 44% of them singletons. J is TRBJ2-7 and V is TRBV7-9; no reliable D call. Sequencing used NKG2D-low CD8+ T cells sorted from blood. The sequence was obtained from a human donor with alopecia areata. In DNA, the CDR3 is TGTGCCAGCAGCTTAGCAAGGCGGGAGCAGTACTTC. Its translation is CASSLARREQYF.